The rows below give T cell receptor beta chains drawn from one sample of a study of cytomegalovirus exposure and HLA in healthy donors. The method was immunoSEQ multiplex PCR; TCRdb's version includes in-frame clones alone and lacks a portion of them. The table has under 100,000 clones, around 96% seen once; the top ten hold about 1.3%. Sequencing was carried out using PBMCs. Source of these receptors: a woman aged 18 to 35 in good health and CMV-seronegative. Each CDR3 is given with its conserved first and last residue.

V gene	J gene	CDR3 length	CDR3 protein
TRBV7-9	TRBJ1-4	15	CASSLPTGPNEKLFF
TRBV5-4	TRBJ2-5	14	CASSLTGLEETQYF
TRBV2	TRBJ2-7	11	CASRQLYEQYF
TRBV7-8	TRBJ1-2	15	CASSLIQGLGYGYTF
TRBV6-5	TRBJ2-7	15	CASSYLSSGSYEQYF
TRBV27	TRBJ1-1	16	CASSFDPGTGNTEAFF
TRBV28	TRBJ1-5	14	CATHPPRGAQPQHF
TRBV5-5	TRBJ2-7	15	CASSLRDRGMDEQYF
TRBV6-1	TRBJ2-5	16	CASSEALWQGKETQYF
TRBV28	TRBJ2-7	16	CASRRDRQGAKYEQYF
TRBV4-1	TRBJ1-4	17	CASSQDSRGHRNEKLFF
TRBV11-2	TRBJ2-7	13	CASRRTGGDEQYF
TRBV15	TRBJ2-2	15	CATSRGTPNTGELFF
TRBV19	TRBJ2-7	13	CASSGQGMNEQYF
TRBV5-6	TRBJ2-1	15	CASSQAGGLYNEQFF
TRBV2	TRBJ2-1	12	CASSGLAVLQFF
TRBV13	TRBJ2-7	15	CASSWTSGSNDEQYF
TRBV19	TRBJ1-1	16	CASSTIPQGVHTEAFF
TRBV5-1	TRBJ2-7	13	CASSVGINYEQYF
TRBV28	TRBJ2-2	13	CASYGQNTGELFF
TRBV14	TRBJ2-7	15	CASSQGGTSGRRQYF
TRBV5-4	TRBJ1-4	14	CASSSLNRGEKLFF
TRBV2	TRBJ2-5	12	CASSQAQETQYF
TRBV6-5	TRBJ2-1	13	CASSRGGSNEQFF
TRBV7-8	TRBJ2-7	16	CASSHFGRDFSYEQYF
TRBV27	TRBJ1-1	15	CASMGQAVADTEAFF
TRBV10-3	TRBJ2-2	14	CAISEREQSGELFF
TRBV9	TRBJ2-3	14	CASSGEGSTDTQYF
TRBV13	TRBJ2-7	13	CASSLGGGPEQYF
TRBV28	TRBJ2-7	13	CASTPGVGREQYF
TRBV6-5	TRBJ1-2	15	CASSFSWATNYGYTF
TRBV6-1	TRBJ1-4	14	CASSERGLDEKLFF
TRBV2	TRBJ2-7	15	CASSEGGPGIYEQYF
TRBV27	TRBJ2-1	15	CASSANRGGYNEQFF
TRBV9	TRBJ2-3	16	CASSVRLAVPTDTQYF
TRBV7-9	TRBJ1-2	15	CASSLGQVMNYGYTF
TRBV5-1	TRBJ2-7	13	CASKQGSSYEQYF
TRBV30	TRBJ1-6	16	CAWSVWQGDGNSPLHF
TRBV4-1	TRBJ2-1	15	CASSQDISGGNEQFF
TRBV5-1	TRBJ2-5	12	CASSWRQETQYF